The 25 T cell receptor beta chains below come from one sample, sequenced in a study of identical twins. TCRdb ran MiXCR on the 5' RACE reads and lists one entry per CDR3 protein. The data contain hundreds of thousands of distinct CDR3 sequences, approximately 25% of them singletons. The sample was also linked to a second study, of T cells expressing NK-cell markers.

The sequenced material came from CD4+ T cells sorted from blood. The receptors come from a woman aged 18-30 years in good health.

The sample holds a few counts of this clonotype. The rearrangement links TRBV20-1 to TRBJ1-1, with D possibly being TRBD1 (6 bases). V lost 3 bases, J lost 6 bases, and 17 bases lay in between. The germline gives CDR1 DFQATT, CDR2 SNEGSKA (reference sequence). This CDR3 has 14 amino acids. This CDR3 is CSASYPNRVSEAFF. DNA of the CDR3: TGCAGTGCTAGTTATCCTAACAGGGTATCTGAAGCTTTCTTT.

The chain has TRBV29-1 and TRBJ2-1; 9 bases are shared with TRBD2. V shed 7 bases, J shed 1 base, and the junction held 2 bases outside the gene matches. In germline, CDR1 is SQVTM, CDR2 ANQGSEA. This CDR3 has 13 residues. Here the CDR3 DNA reads TGCAGCGAGAGCGGGAGGTCCTACAATGAGCAGTTCTTC. Translation: CSESGRSYNEQFF.

The chain links TRBV7-9 to TRBJ1-1; D gene uncertain. This CDR3 has 14 residues. Germline V lookup: CDR1 SEHNR, CDR2 FQNEAQ (reference sequence). V gave up 5 bases and J gave up 3 bases, with 13 bases separating them. The CDR3 coding sequence is TGTGCCAGCAGCGTAGGGAATGAAGACACTGAAGCTTTCTTT. Protein product: CASSVGNEDTEAFF.

This clonotype was seen more than once but under ten times. J is TRBJ1-6 and V is TRBV6-5; TRBD1 aligns across 8 bases. Germline CDR1 and CDR2: MNHEY and SVGAGI. V lost 4 bases to trimming and J lost 5 bases; unmatched junction nucleotides: 4. This CDR3 contains 15 residues. The CDR3 DNA sequence: TGTGCCAGCAGTTCCCGGACAGGGAATAATTCACCCCTCCACTTT. Encoded protein: CASSSRTGNNSPLHF.

This rearrangement joins TRBV3-1 to TRBJ1-1, with D perhaps TRBD1 (6 bases). The germline V gene has CDR1 LGHDT and CDR2 YNNKEL (reference sequence). The CDR3 is 13 amino acids. V lost 4 bases and J lost 4, with 10 bases in between. The CDR3 DNA follows: TGTGCCAGCAGCCCCCTAGGGGGCACTGAAGCTTTCTTT. It encodes CASSPLGGTEAFF.

The gene calls are TRBV25-1 and TRBJ2-7; the D is unclear. V was shortened by 6 bases and J by 6 bases, with 18 bases between the two germline ends. CDR3 size: 14 residues. Per germline, CDR1 MGHDK and CDR2 SYGVNS. CDR3 coding DNA: TGTGCCAGCAGCCCCGACCTCCTCTGCCGCGAGCAGTACTTC. Translating gives CASSPDLLCREQYF.

This sequence joins TRBV11-2 and TRBJ2-7; 7 bases agree with TRBD1. Germline lookup yields CDR1 SGHAT and CDR2 FQNNGV. V lost 5 bases to trimming and J lost 3 bases; unmatched junction nucleotides: 13. This CDR3 has 16 residues. CDR3 in DNA: TGTGCCAGCAGCCCGAGGGGGCGGCTGGGACACTACGAGCAGTACTTC. It translates to CASSPRGRLGHYEQYF.

The chain links TRBV10-3 to TRBJ1-1; D ambiguous. Germline values: CDR1 ENHRY, CDR2 SYGVKD. The ends were cut back, 4 bases at V and 4 bases at J, with 10 bases in the middle. The CDR3 is made up of 13 amino acids. Here the CDR3 DNA reads TGTGCCATCAGTGTAAATTCGATCACTGAAGCTTTCTTT. Residues: CAISVNSITEAFF.

The rearrangement uses TRBV29-1 and TRBJ1-2; D is undetermined. With 6 bases removed from V and 1 base from J, the gap between germline ends came to 12 bases. Germline V gene lookup returns CDR1 SQVTM and CDR2 ANQGSEA. This CDR3 has 13 residues. CDR3 nucleotide sequence: TGCAGCGTCTCACATACAAGTAACTATGGCTACACCTTC. Protein product: CSVSHTSNYGYTF.

The CDR3 region is CASSLREAKNIQYF. CDR3 nucleotide sequence: TGTGCCAGCAGTTTAAGGGAAGCCAAAAACATTCAGTACTTC. The chain joins TRBV12-3 or TRBV12-4 to TRBJ2-4, with no clear D. Trimming removed 2 bases at V and 0 bases at J, with 5 bases between. The CDR3 spans 14 residues.

This chain links TRBV9 with TRBJ2-7; the D gene is possibly TRBD2 (5 bases). The length of the CDR3 is 15 residues. Germline V lookup: CDR1 SGDLS, CDR2 YYNGEE. Trimming cost V 0 bases and J 5 bases, with 15 bases left between them. The CDR3 DNA sequence: TGTGCCAGCAGCGTAGAACCCAACGGGATAAACGAGCAGTACTTC. It yields the protein CASSVEPNGINEQYF.

The CDR3 bases are TGTGCCAGCAGCTCCGGACCGTCAAATTCACCCCTCCACTTT. Protein product: CASSSGPSNSPLHF. This sequence joins TRBV7-9 and TRBJ1-6; D is uncertain. Trimming cost V 4 bases and J 7 bases, with 11 bases left between them. CDR1 and CDR2 from the germline V gene are SEHNR and FQNEAQ (reference sequence). CDR3 length: 14 amino acids. The full variable domain, with the rest looked up from reference TRBV7-9 and TRBJ1-6, is DTGVSQNPRHKITKRGQNVTFRCDPISEHNRLYWYRQTLGQGPEFLTYFQNEAQLEKSRLLSDRFSAERPKGSFSTLEIQRTEQGDSAMYLCASSSGPSNSPLHFGNGTRLTVT.

This sequence joins TRBV20-1 and TRBJ2-7; 8 nucleotides line up with TRBD2. V lost 1 base and J lost 0; bases outside the gene matches: 5. Germline lookup yields CDR1 DFQATT and CDR2 SNEGSKA (reference sequence). CDR3 length equals 15 residues. This CDR3 reads CSARGGGGPSYEQYF. DNA of the CDR3: TGCAGTGCTAGAGGGGGCGGGGGGCCCTCCTACGAGCAGTACTTC.

This clonotype has ten or more counts. This sequence joins TRBV7-2 and TRBJ2-3; the D is unclear. Germline V CDR1 and CDR2: SGHTA, FQGNSA. The CDR3 runs 12 residues. V lost 2 bases, J lost 9 bases, and 9 bases lay in between. The CDR3 bases are TGTGCCAGCAGCTTACTGCTCTACACGCAGTATTTT. It codes for CASSLLLYTQYF.

In nucleotides, the CDR3 is TGTGCCAGCAGCTCCGCCGGCGGGGGCGACATTCAGTACTTC. Amino acids: CASSSAGGGDIQYF. This sequence joins TRBV7-9 and TRBJ2-4; perhaps TRBD2 as D (7 bases). Germline V gene data show CDR1 as SEHNR and CDR2 as FQNEAQ (reference sequence). V was cut by 4 bases and J by 8 bases, with 15 bases left in between. The CDR3 covers 14 residues.

This clonotype was detected only once. The gene calls are TRBV20-1 and TRBJ1-5; D is undetermined. Germline assignment: CDR1 DFQATT and CDR2 SNEGSKA (reference sequence). The CDR3 runs 15 residues. V shed 1 base and J shed 4 bases, with 14 bases lying between them. Here the CDR3 DNA reads TGCAGTGCTAGAGGCCGCAGCGGGAGTAATCAGCCCCAGCATTTT. Its protein is CSARGRSGSNQPQHF.

This clonotype was observed a single time. As DNA, the CDR3 is TGTGCCAGCAGTCTCCTTAGGGGTGCCGGGGAGCTGTTTTTT. It yields the protein CASSLLRGAGELFF. The chain is built from TRBV6-2 or TRBV6-3 and TRBJ2-2; a weak D match, TRBD1 (5 bases). CDR1 is MNHEY, CDR2 SVGEGT, per germline. V was clipped by 5 bases and J by 6 bases, with 13 bases between them. The CDR3 runs to 14 residues.

This clonotype has only a few counts. The V and J genes are TRBV12-3 or TRBV12-4 and TRBJ1-1; no reliable D call. This CDR3 spans 12 amino acids. V was trimmed by 5 bases and J by 10 bases, leaving 14 bases between them. Here the CDR3 reads CASSPSLGSAFF. DNA of the CDR3: TGTGCCAGCAGTCCGTCCTTGGGGTCAGCTTTCTTT.

This clonotype was counted a few times. J is TRBJ2-7 and V is TRBV10-3, with D unclear. CDR3 length: 14 amino acids. V lost 3 bases, J lost 5 bases, and 14 bases lay in between. Germline loops: CDR1 ENHRY, CDR2 SYGVKD. In DNA form, the CDR3 reads TGTGCCATCAGTGACCCCAACAAGGGTAACGAGCAGTACTTC. Translated: CAISDPNKGNEQYF.

The V gene is TRBV20-1, the J gene TRBJ2-1; the match to TRBD2 covers 7 bases. The V gene's germline CDR1 is DFQATT and CDR2 SNEGSKA (reference sequence). The CDR3 spans 16 residues. The J segment lost 0 bases and the V segment lost 6 bases, leaving 11 bases of the junction unmatched. The CDR3 is CSARNLAESSYNEQFF. Here the CDR3 DNA reads TGCAGTGCGAGAAATCTAGCGGAGAGCTCCTACAATGAGCAGTTCTTC.

This chain connects TRBV9 to TRBJ2-3; no definite D call. Trimming took 3 bases from V and 5 from J, leaving 13 bases between them. The CDR3 consists of 14 residues. CDR1 and CDR2 (germline): SGDLS, YYNGEE. The CDR3 is CASSALSTQDTQYF. CDR3 nucleotides: TGTGCCAGCAGCGCCCTTTCGACCCAAGATACGCAGTATTTT.

This chain joins TRBV6-1 and TRBJ2-6; 9 nucleotides agree with TRBD1. V gave up 8 bases and J gave up 2 bases; unmatched junction bases: 4. This CDR3 comprises 15 residues. Looked up from germline, CDR1 is MNHNS and CDR2 is SASEGT. The DNA for the CDR3 is TGTGCCAGCGTCAGGACAGGGGCTGGGGCCAACGTCCTGACTTTC. It codes for CASVRTGAGANVLTF.

This clonotype was counted a few times. In DNA, the CDR3 is TGTGCCAGCAGCTTAGAAAGAGTGCCCGGCACGCAGTATTTT. It specifies CASSLERVPGTQYF. The chain has TRBV7-9 and TRBJ2-3; D gene uncertain. V was pared by 1 base and J by 9 bases, with 14 bases between. CDR3 length: 14 residues. Germline loops: CDR1 SEHNR, CDR2 FQNEAQ (reference sequence).

This clonotype has just a few counts. V gene TRBV10-3 combines with J gene TRBJ2-2; D tentatively fits TRBD1 or TRBD2 (5 bases each). Germline lookup yields CDR1 ENHRY and CDR2 SYGVKD. CDR3 length: 13 residues. V lost 2 bases and J 5 bases, leaving 6 bases between the germline ends. The CDR3 loop reads CAISEGGTGELFF. CDR3 nucleotides: TGTGCCATCAGTGAGGGGGGTACCGGGGAGCTGTTTTTT.

V gene TRBV12-3 or TRBV12-4 combines with J gene TRBJ2-3; 7 bases map to TRBD1. V shed 3 bases and J 5 bases; nucleotides not matched to a gene: 8. The CDR3 loop spans 15 amino acids. In DNA form, the CDR3 reads TGTGCCAGCAGTTTCAGGGGGTTGTCAGGAGATACGCAGTATTTT. Amino acids: CASSFRGLSGDTQYF.